A single sample is the source of the 31 T cell receptor beta chains below, sequenced in a study of blood T cell repertoires in COVID-19. The assay was immunoSEQ multiplex PCR, and TCRdb's table has in-frame clones only and misses some. The sample yields approximately 300,000 clones, about 87% seen once. The specimen sequenced was peripheral blood. These TCRs come from a woman aged 50 to 60 with COVID-19, enrolled during active disease.

The chain joins TRBV29-1 to TRBJ2-7, with D maybe TRBD1 (6 bases). V was trimmed by 2 bases and J by 2 bases, leaving 10 bases between them. Germline V gene sequence: CDR1 SQVTM, CDR2 ANQGSEA. The CDR3 spans 13 residues. The CDR3 protein is CSVETGSPYEQYF. The CDR3 DNA is TGCAGCGTTGAAACAGGGTCCCCCTACGAGCAGTACTTC.

The DNA of the CDR3 is TGTGCCAGCAGTTTTAACCCGGGTCCTTCCTATAATTCACCCCTCCACTTT. Protein sequence: CASSFNPGPSYNSPLHF. The chain couples TRBV27 to TRBJ1-6; D gene uncertain. V lost 3 bases to trimming and J lost 1 base, with 13 bases between them. The germline CDR1 and CDR2 sequences are MNHEY and SMNVEV (reference sequence). This CDR3 comprises 17 residues.

The chain is built from TRBV10-3 and TRBJ1-1; D is unclear. V gave up 3 bases and J gave up 5 bases, with 16 bases separating them. The germline V gene has CDR1 ENHRY and CDR2 SYGVKD. The CDR3 length is 15 residues. CDR3 nucleotides: TGTGCCATCAGTGACCGTGGAAGGCTAGTGACTGAAGCTTTCTTT. Translated: CAISDRGRLVTEAFF.

This chain joins TRBV3-1 (or the pseudogene TRBV3-2) and TRBJ2-3; the match to TRBD2 covers 12 bases. The CDR3 spans 17 residues. From germline, CDR1 is LGHDT and CDR2 YNNKEL (reference sequence). The V gene end was trimmed by 3 bases and the J gene end by 4 bases; junction bases not matched to a gene: 8. Here the CDR3 DNA reads TGTGCCAGCAGCCACCTAGCGGGAGGGCCTGGGTCAGATACGCAGTATTTT. This gives the protein CASSHLAGGPGSDTQYF.

The V call is TRBV6-5, the J call TRBJ2-7; 7 positions agree with TRBD1. J lost 0 bases, V lost 7 bases, and 9 bases had no gene match. The V gene's germline CDR1 is MNHEY and CDR2 SVGAGI. The CDR3 covers 15 residues. CDR3 loop: CASTLTGTDSYEQYF. The CDR3, as DNA: TGTGCCAGCACCTTAACCGGGACAGACTCCTACGAGCAGTACTTC.

The CDR3 bases are TGTGCCAGCTCACCAGGGTCGGTTATAGGGGCGCAGGGGTGGAATGAAGCTTTCTTT. It codes for CASSPGSVIGAQGWNEAFF. This sequence joins TRBV18 and TRBJ1-1; a weak D match, TRBD1 (6 bases). This CDR3 is built from 19 residues. CDR1 is KGHSH and CDR2 is LQKENI in the germline V gene. Trimming removed 2 bases at V and 7 bases at J, with 29 bases between. Full variable domain (rest looked up from reference TRBV18 and TRBJ1-1): NAGVMQNPRHLVRRRGQEARLRCSPMKGHSHVYWYRQLPEEGLKFMVYLQKENIIDESGMPKERFSAEFPKEGPSILRIQQVVRGDSAAYFCASSPGSVIGAQGWNEAFFGQGTRLTVV.

The rearrangement joins TRBV11-2 to TRBJ2-7, with 10 bases that match TRBD1. Germline V gene lookup returns CDR1 SGHAT and CDR2 FQNNGV. Trimming at V came to 4 bases and at J to 1 base, leaving 10 bases not matched to a gene. The CDR3 is made up of 17 amino acids. CDR3 loop: CASSSGPGQGISYEQYF. The DNA of the CDR3 is TGTGCCAGCAGCTCGGGGCCGGGACAGGGGATATCCTACGAGCAGTACTTC. Full variable domain (remainder filled in from reference TRBV11-2 and TRBJ2-7): EAGVAQSPRYKIIEKRQSVAFWCNPISGHATLYWYQQILGQGPKLLIQFQNNGVVDDSQLPKDRFSAERLKGVDSTLKIQPAKLEDSAVYLCASSSGPGQGISYEQYFGPGTRLTVT.

The rearrangement joins TRBV11-2 to TRBJ1-2; no reliable D call. CDR1 is SGHAT and CDR2 is FQNNGV in the germline V gene. Trimming stripped 0 bases from V and 6 bases from J, with 8 bases between. The CDR3 is 13 amino acids. In nucleotides, the CDR3 is TGTGCCAGCAGCTTAGAACCGGAGGATGGCTACACCTTC. It yields the protein CASSLEPEDGYTF.

This chain links TRBV14 with TRBJ1-2; D uncertain. V was shortened by 1 base and J by 8 bases, with 17 bases between the two germline ends. This CDR3 is built from 15 residues. Germline CDR1 is SGHDN and CDR2 is FVKESK. The CDR3 DNA is TGTGCCAGCAGCCAAGGATGGTCGGCGGTGTACGGCTACACCTTC. This codes for CASSQGWSAVYGYTF.

This clone occurred a few times. The chain couples TRBV6-4 to TRBJ1-6; 7 bases are a match to TRBD1. V gave up 3 bases and J gave up 10 bases; unmatched junction bases: 6. Germline values: CDR1 MRHNA, CDR2 SNTAGT. This CDR3 is built from 14 residues. The CDR3 coding sequence is TGTGCCAGCAGTGATCAGGGGGTAGGATCACCCCTCCACTTT. Translating gives CASSDQGVGSPLHF.

This chain connects TRBV7-2 to TRBJ2-1; 8 bases are a match to TRBD2. Trimming removed 4 bases from V and 7 bases from J; junction bases left unmatched: 9. The CDR3 length is 15 residues. Germline V CDR1 and CDR2: SGHTA, FQGNSA. CDR3 sequence (DNA): TGTGCCAGCAGCTCCGCTGCGGGAGGTACGAATGAGCAGTTCTTC. Protein sequence: CASSSAAGGTNEQFF.

V gene TRBV3-1 (or the pseudogene TRBV3-2) combines with J gene TRBJ2-1; D gene unclear. Germline V CDR1 and CDR2: LGHDT, YNNKEL (reference sequence). The CDR3 is 12 amino acids. Trimming removed 6 bases at V and 5 bases at J, with 8 bases between. CDR3 nucleotides: TGTGCCAGCAGAGCCCCCGACAATGAGCAGTTCTTC. It translates to CASRAPDNEQFF.

V usage is TRBV29-1 and J usage is TRBJ2-7, with D possibly TRBD1 on 6 matching bases. V shed 4 bases and J shed 6 bases, with 10 bases lying between them. Germline V CDR1 and CDR2: SQVTM, ANQGSEA. This CDR3 contains 11 residues. CDR3 region: CSVGQGIEQYF. The CDR3 DNA is TGCAGCGTTGGTCAGGGGATCGAGCAGTACTTC.

The gene calls are TRBV28 and TRBJ2-7, with D perhaps TRBD1 (6 bases). Looked up from germline, CDR1 is MDHEN and CDR2 is SYDVKM. The V gene lost 8 bases and the J gene lost 0 bases, with 17 bases spanning the gap. The CDR3 covers 15 residues. The CDR3 nucleotides are TGTGCCAGCGGGGCCCGGGACACCCGCTCCTACGAGCAGTACTTC. Residues: CASGARDTRSYEQYF.

The rearrangement uses TRBV10-3 and TRBJ2-7; D gene uncertain. Trimming removed 3 bases from V and 2 bases from J, with 11 bases in between. CDR1 and CDR2 (germline): ENHRY, SYGVKD. This CDR3 has 14 amino acids. The CDR3 DNA is TGTGCCATCAGTGAAGATGAGCTAACCTACGAGCAGTACTTC. Amino acid sequence: CAISEDELTYEQYF.

The J gene is TRBJ2-1, the V gene TRBV10-3, with 11 bases that match TRBD1. J was trimmed by 9 bases and V by 6 bases; bases with no gene match: 7. The germline V gene has CDR1 ENHRY and CDR2 SYGVKD. The CDR3 covers 14 residues. CDR3 coding DNA: TGTGCCATCAGGAAGACGGGACAGGGGGTTGAGCAGTTCTTC. Amino acids: CAIRKTGQGVEQFF.

This clone turned up a few times. This chain uses TRBV4-1 with TRBJ1-3, with a possible D match to TRBD1 (5 bases). Germline V gene sequence: CDR1 MGHRA, CDR2 YSYEKL. V lost 4 bases and J 0 bases, leaving 16 bases between the germline ends. This CDR3 comprises 17 residues. CDR3 loop: CASSLLKGYPSGNTIYF. The CDR3 coding sequence is TGCGCCAGCAGCCTTTTGAAGGGGTATCCCTCTGGAAACACCATATATTTT.

V usage is TRBV6-5 and J usage is TRBJ1-2; D is perhaps TRBD1 (6 bases). Germline V gene lookup returns CDR1 MNHEY and CDR2 SVGAGI. V was trimmed by 6 bases and J by 4 bases, leaving 9 bases between them. The CDR3 has 12 amino acids. The CDR3 sequence is CASRDRGYGYTF. The CDR3 region has the DNA TGTGCCAGCAGGGACAGAGGCTATGGCTACACCTTC.

V gene TRBV11-2 combines with J gene TRBJ2-5; no reliable D call. Germline values: CDR1 SGHAT, CDR2 FQNNGV. The length of the CDR3 is 14 residues. V lost 4 bases and J 0 bases, leaving 9 bases between the germline ends. CDR3 DNA sequence: TGTGCCAGCAGCTCGAACATCTACCAAGAGACCCAGTACTTC. Translating it yields CASSSNIYQETQYF.

The chain recombines TRBV7-9 with TRBJ1-1; 8 bases fit TRBD1. This CDR3 is 15 amino acids long. Trimming cost V 1 base and J 1 base; bases outside gene matches: 2. Germline loops: CDR1 SEHNR, CDR2 FQNEAQ (reference sequence). The CDR3: CASSLVQGANTEAFF. As DNA, the CDR3 is TGTGCCAGCAGCTTAGTTCAGGGGGCGAACACTGAAGCTTTCTTT.

The V gene is TRBV15, the J gene TRBJ2-1, with 9 nucleotides matching TRBD2. The CDR3 sequence is 16 residues long. Germline trimming cut 4 bases from V and 5 bases from J; bases unmatched to any gene: 9. The germline gives CDR1 LNHNV, CDR2 YYDKDF (reference sequence). CDR3 amino acids: CATSIRGQRGDNEQFF. The CDR3 DNA is TGTGCCACCAGCATAAGGGGACAGCGGGGGGACAATGAGCAGTTCTTC.

This rearrangement joins TRBV4-2 to TRBJ2-7, with 8 bases fitting TRBD1. The V gene's germline CDR1 is LGHNA and CDR2 YNFKEQ. J lost 1 base, V lost 1 base, and 0 bases had no gene match. The CDR3 length is 14 residues. CDR3 loop: CASSQGQGSYEQYF. CDR3 nucleotides: TGTGCCAGCAGCCAAGGACAGGGGTCCTACGAGCAGTACTTC.

The V call is TRBV9, the J call TRBJ2-3, with TRBD1 matching 7 bases. CDR3 length: 15 residues. V gave up 1 base and J gave up 0 bases; unmatched junction bases: 2. The V gene's germline CDR1 is SGDLS and CDR2 YYNGEE. CDR3 sequence (DNA): TGTGCCAGCAGCGTACCGACAGGGAGCACAGATACGCAGTATTTT. Its protein is CASSVPTGSTDTQYF.

This chain uses TRBV7-9 with TRBJ2-7; the D gene is possibly TRBD1 (6 bases). Germline V CDR1 and CDR2: SEHNR, FQNEAQ (reference sequence). Trimming took off 3 bases at V and 6 bases at J, with 18 bases between the two ends. The CDR3 contains 15 residues. For the CDR3, the DNA is TGTGCCAGCAGCTTCGTACCGGGACATTCGGGCGAGCAGTACTTC. This encodes CASSFVPGHSGEQYF.

The chain carries TRBV24-1 and TRBJ2-7, with TRBD1 identical over 9 bases. Germline V gene lookup returns CDR1 KGHDR and CDR2 SFDVKD. The CDR3 spans 13 residues. V shed 9 bases and J 5 bases; nucleotides not matched to a gene: 7. CDR3 residues: CATGTGSWDEQYF. The CDR3 nucleotides read TGTGCCACCGGGACAGGGTCGTGGGACGAGCAGTACTTC.

This chain uses TRBV18 with TRBJ2-7; D is possibly TRBD1 (5 bases). V was trimmed by 1 base and J by 1 base, leaving 5 bases between them. The CDR3 contains 13 residues. Germline V gives CDR1 KGHSH, CDR2 LQKENI. The chain's CDR3 is CASSPQGSYEQYF. DNA of the CDR3: TGTGCCAGCTCACCACAGGGGTCCTACGAGCAGTACTTC.

The chain joins TRBV25-1 to TRBJ1-2; 8 nucleotides line up with TRBD1. CDR1 is MGHDK and CDR2 is SYGVNS in the germline V gene. The junction had 9 bases not matched to a gene; V was cut back by 4 bases and J by 11 bases. This CDR3 is 13 amino acids long. CDR3 sequence reads: CASSGQGAMRYTF. In nucleotides, the CDR3 is TGTGCCAGCAGTGGGCAGGGGGCGATGCGGTACACCTTC.

The chain carries TRBV27 and TRBJ1-2, with D perhaps matching TRBD1 (5 bases). Germline loops: CDR1 MNHEY, CDR2 SMNVEV (reference sequence). The CDR3 length is 14 residues. Trimming took off 0 bases at V and 1 base at J, with 6 bases between the two ends. In DNA, the CDR3 is TGTGCCAGCAGTTTATCGGGGGGTAACTATGGCTACACCTTC. This encodes CASSLSGGNYGYTF.

This sequence joins TRBV18 and TRBJ1-1; a possible D gene is TRBD1 (5 bases). Trimming cost V 3 bases and J 6 bases, with 11 bases left between them. Germline loops: CDR1 KGHSH, CDR2 LQKENI. The CDR3 spans 13 residues. CDR3 region: CASSPQGGAEAFF. The CDR3 DNA reads as TGTGCCAGCTCACCCCAGGGTGGCGCTGAAGCTTTCTTT. The full variable domain, completed using reference TRBV18 and TRBJ1-1, is NAGVMQNPRHLVRRRGQEARLRCSPMKGHSHVYWYRQLPEEGLKFMVYLQKENIIDESGMPKERFSAEFPKEGPSILRIQQVVRGDSAAYFCASSPQGGAEAFFGQGTRLTVV.

This chain connects TRBV7-8 to TRBJ2-7; tentative D call: TRBD2 (6 bases). V lost 1 base, J lost 3 bases, and 13 bases lay in between. CDR3 length equals 15 residues. CDR1 and CDR2 (germline): SGHVS, FQNEAQ. The CDR3 bases are TGTGCCAGCAGCTTAGAGGAGTTTAGCGGCTACGAGCAGTACTTC. It is translated as CASSLEEFSGYEQYF.

The chain has TRBV19 and TRBJ1-1, with 11 nucleotides matching TRBD1. The V and J ends lost 4 bases and 5 bases, in that order; junction bases with no gene match: 0. Germline V gives CDR1 LNHDA, CDR2 SQIVND (reference sequence). The CDR3 extends over 13 amino acids. The CDR3 region has the DNA TGTGCCAGTAGTAGGGACAGGGGGACTGAAGCTTTCTTT. It encodes CASSRDRGTEAFF.